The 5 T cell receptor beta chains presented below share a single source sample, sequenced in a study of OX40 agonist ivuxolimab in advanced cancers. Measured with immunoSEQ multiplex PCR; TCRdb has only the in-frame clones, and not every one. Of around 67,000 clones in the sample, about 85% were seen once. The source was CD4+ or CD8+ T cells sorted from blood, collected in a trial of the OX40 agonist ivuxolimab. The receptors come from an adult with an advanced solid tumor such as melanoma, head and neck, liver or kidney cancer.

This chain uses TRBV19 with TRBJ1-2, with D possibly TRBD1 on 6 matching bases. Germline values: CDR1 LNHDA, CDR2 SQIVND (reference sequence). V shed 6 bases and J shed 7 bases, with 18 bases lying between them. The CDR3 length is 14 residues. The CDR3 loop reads CASRGGGRVSGYTF. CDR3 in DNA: TGTGCCAGTAGGGGTGGGGGCAGAGTGAGTGGCTACACCTTC.

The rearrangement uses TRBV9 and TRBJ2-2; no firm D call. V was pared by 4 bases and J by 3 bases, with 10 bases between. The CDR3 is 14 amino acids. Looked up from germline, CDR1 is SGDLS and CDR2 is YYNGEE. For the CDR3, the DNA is TGTGCCAGCAGCCTAAGGGTTGACACCGGGGAGCTGTTTTTT. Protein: CASSLRVDTGELFF. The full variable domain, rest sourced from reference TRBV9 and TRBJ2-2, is DSGVTQTPKHLITATGQRVTLRCSPRSGDLSVYWYQQSLDQGLQFLIQYYNGEERAKGNILERFSAQQFPDLHSELNLSSLELGDSALYFCASSLRVDTGELFFGEGSRLTVL.

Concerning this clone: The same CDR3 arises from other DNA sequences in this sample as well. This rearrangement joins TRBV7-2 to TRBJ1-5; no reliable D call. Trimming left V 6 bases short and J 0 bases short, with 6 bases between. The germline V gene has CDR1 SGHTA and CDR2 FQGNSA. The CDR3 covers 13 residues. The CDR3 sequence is CASSFDSNQPQHF. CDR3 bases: TGTGCCAGCAGTTTCGATAGCAATCAGCCCCAGCATTTT.

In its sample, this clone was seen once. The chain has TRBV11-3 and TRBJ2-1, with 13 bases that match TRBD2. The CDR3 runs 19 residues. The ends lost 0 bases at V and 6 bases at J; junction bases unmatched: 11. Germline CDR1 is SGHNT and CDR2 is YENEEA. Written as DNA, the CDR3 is TGTGCCAGCAGCTTAGATAGGGGACTAGCGGGAATTGGGGCCAATGAGCAGTTCTTC. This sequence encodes CASSLDRGLAGIGANEQFF.

The CDR3: CASSQVANGYGYTF. The DNA of the CDR3 is TGCGCCAGCAGCCAAGTAGCAAATGGCTATGGCTACACCTTC. The V gene is TRBV4-3, the J gene TRBJ1-2; D uncertain. Per the germline V gene, CDR1 is LGHNA and CDR2 is YSLEER. Deletions cut 1 base from V and 4 bases from J, with 10 bases between. The CDR3 sequence is 14 residues long.